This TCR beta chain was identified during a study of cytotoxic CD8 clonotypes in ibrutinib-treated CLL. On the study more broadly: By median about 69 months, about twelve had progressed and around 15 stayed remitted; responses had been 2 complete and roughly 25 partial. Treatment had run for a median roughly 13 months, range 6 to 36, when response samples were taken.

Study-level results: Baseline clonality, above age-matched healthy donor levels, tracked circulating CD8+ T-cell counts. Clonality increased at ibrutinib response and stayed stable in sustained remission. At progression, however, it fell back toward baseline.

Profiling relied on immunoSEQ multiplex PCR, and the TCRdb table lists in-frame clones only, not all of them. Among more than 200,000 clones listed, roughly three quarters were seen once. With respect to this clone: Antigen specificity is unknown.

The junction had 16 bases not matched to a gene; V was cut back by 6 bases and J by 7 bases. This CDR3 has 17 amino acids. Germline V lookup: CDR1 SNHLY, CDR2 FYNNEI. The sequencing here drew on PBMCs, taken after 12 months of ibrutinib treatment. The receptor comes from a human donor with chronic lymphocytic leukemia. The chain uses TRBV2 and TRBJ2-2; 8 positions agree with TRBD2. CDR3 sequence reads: CASRSGAGRAVGGELFF. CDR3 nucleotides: TGTGCCAGCAGGAGCGGGGCCGGGAGGGCCGTTGGCGGGGAGCTGTTTTTT.